The present T cell receptor (beta chain) was sequenced within a study of OX40 agonist ivuxolimab in advanced cancers. For the study at large: While on treatment, patients had intravenous ivuxolimab at 0.01 to 10 mg/kg every 2 weeks.

TCRdb keeps only in-frame clones here, not all; method: immunoSEQ multiplex PCR. Of 98,000 or so clones in the sample, about 85% are singletons; the top ten hold about 0.8%. Trimming took 1 base from V and 6 from J, leaving 12 bases between them. The CDR3 runs 14 residues. Germline V gene lookup returns CDR1 SGHTA and CDR2 FQGTGA. The chain employs TRBV7-3 and TRBJ1-1; no clear D. The sequenced sample was CD4+ or CD8+ T cells sorted from blood, obtained in a trial of the OX40 agonist ivuxolimab. This TCR derives from an adult with an advanced solid tumor such as melanoma, head and neck, liver or kidney cancer. CDR3 DNA: TGTGCCAGCAGCTTAAATCCAGGAAGGGCTGAAGCTTTCTTT. Its translation is CASSLNPGRAEAFF.